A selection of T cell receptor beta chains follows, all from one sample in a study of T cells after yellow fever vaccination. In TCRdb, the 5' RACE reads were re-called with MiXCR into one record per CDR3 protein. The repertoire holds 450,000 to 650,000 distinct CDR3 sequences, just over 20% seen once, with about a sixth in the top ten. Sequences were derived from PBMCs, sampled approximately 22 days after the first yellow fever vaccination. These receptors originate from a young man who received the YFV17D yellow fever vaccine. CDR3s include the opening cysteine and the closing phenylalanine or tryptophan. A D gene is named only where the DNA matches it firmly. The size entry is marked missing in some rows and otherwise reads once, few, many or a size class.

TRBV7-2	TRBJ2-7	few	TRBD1	CASREQGTRSYEQYF	TGTGCCAGCAGGGAACAGGGGACAAGATCGTACGAGCAGTACTTC
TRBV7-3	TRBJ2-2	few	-	CASSLQRNTGELFF	TGTGCCAGCAGCTTGCAGCGGAACACCGGGGAGCTGTTTTTT
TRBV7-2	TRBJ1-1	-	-	CASSPGIGVIAEAFF	TGTGCCAGCAGCCCTGGGATCGGGGTGATCGCTGAAGCTTTCTTT
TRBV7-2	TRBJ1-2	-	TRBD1	CASSHRDRGVGYGYTF	TGTGCCAGCAGCCACCGGGACAGGGGAGTCGGCTATGGCTACACCTTC
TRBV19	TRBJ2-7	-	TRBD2	CASKSYGGSYEQYF	TGTGCCAGTAAATCCTACGGGGGGTCCTACGAGCAGTACTTC
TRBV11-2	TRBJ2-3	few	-	CASSQGLTDTDTQYF	TGTGCCAGCAGCCAAGGGCTGACCGACACAGATACGCAGTATTTT
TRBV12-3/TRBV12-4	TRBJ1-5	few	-	CASSFWGGTEPQHF	TGTGCCAGCAGTTTTTGGGGTGGGACTGAGCCCCAGCATTTT
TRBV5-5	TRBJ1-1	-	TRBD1	CASSLGLTGQPLGTEAFF	TGTGCCAGCAGCTTGGGGTTGACAGGGCAACCCTTGGGCACTGAAGCTTTCTTT
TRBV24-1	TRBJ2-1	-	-	CATGDGGSYNEQFF	TGTGCCACGGGGGACGGGGGCTCCTACAATGAGCAGTTCTTC
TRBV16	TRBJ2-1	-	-	CASSPRERREQFF	TGTGCCAGCAGCCCAAGGGAAAGGAGGGAGCAGTTCTTC
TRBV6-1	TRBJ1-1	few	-	CASRRQWGEAFF	TGTGCCAGCAGGAGACAGTGGGGGGAAGCTTTCTTT
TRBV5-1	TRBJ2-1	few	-	CASTNTGTYNEQFF	TGCGCCAGCACCAACACCGGAACCTACAATGAGCAGTTCTTC
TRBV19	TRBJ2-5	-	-	CASSVGTHQETQYF	TGTGCCAGTAGTGTGGGGACACACCAAGAGACCCAGTACTTC
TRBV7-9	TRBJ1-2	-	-	CASSLLFGTRINYGYTF	TGTGCCAGCAGCTTATTGTTTGGGACCAGGATTAACTATGGCTACACCTTC
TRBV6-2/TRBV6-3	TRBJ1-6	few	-	CASVFIDSPLHF	TGTGCCAGCGTTTTTATAGATTCACCCCTCCACTTT
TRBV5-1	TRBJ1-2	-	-	CASRGTTANYGYTF	TGCGCCAGCAGAGGGACGACAGCTAACTATGGCTACACCTTC
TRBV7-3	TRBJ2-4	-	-	CASSLSGGPKNIQYF	TGTGCCAGCAGCTTAAGCGGGGGCCCCAAAAACATTCAGTACTTC
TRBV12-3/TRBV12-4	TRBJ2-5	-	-	CASSFERQETQYF	TGTGCCAGCAGTTTCGAGAGGCAAGAGACCCAGTACTTC
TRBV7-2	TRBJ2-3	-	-	CASSRKGGDTQYF	TGTGCCAGCAGCCGTAAGGGCGGTGATACGCAGTATTTT
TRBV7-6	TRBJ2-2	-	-	CASSSTAATGELFF	TGTGCCAGCAGCTCAACCGCCGCCACCGGGGAGCTGTTTTTT
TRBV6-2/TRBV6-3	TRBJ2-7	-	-	CASQQTYEQYF	TGTGCCTCCCAACAAACCTACGAGCAGTACTTC
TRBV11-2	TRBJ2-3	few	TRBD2	CASTSMLAGGQPDTQYF	TGTGCCAGCACCTCAATGTTGGCGGGGGGGCAACCGGATACGCAGTATTTT
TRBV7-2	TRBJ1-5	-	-	CASSEGQGQPQHF	TGTGCCAGCAGCGAGGGCCAGGGCCAGCCCCAGCATTTT
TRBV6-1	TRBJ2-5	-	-	CASSSGKEVETQYF	TGTGCCAGCAGTAGTGGGAAGGAGGTGGAGACCCAGTACTTC
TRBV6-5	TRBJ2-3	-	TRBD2	CASSYSGTSRADTQYF	TGTGCCAGCAGTTACTCGGGGACTAGTAGGGCAGATACGCAGTATTTT
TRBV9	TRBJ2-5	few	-	CASSVAGQTQETQYF	TGTGCCAGCAGCGTAGCTGGGCAGACCCAAGAGACCCAGTACTTC
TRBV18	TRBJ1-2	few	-	CASSQSQEFYGYTF	TGTGCCAGCTCACAATCACAGGAGTTCTATGGCTACACCTTC